The present T cell receptor beta chain was sequenced within a study of blood T cell repertoires in COVID-19. Source study methods: Amplification of reference gene primers provided the estimated nucleated cell counts. Sequencing used immunoSEQ multiplex PCR; TCRdb keeps in-frame clones, though not all of them. V and J calls plus clone size are reproduced from that table; the DNA served to infer D and trimming. Here the sample spans more than 150,000 clones, 70% to 80% being singletons. The V gene end was trimmed by 5 bases and the J gene end by 4 bases; junction bases not matched to a gene: 4. The CDR3 is made up of 14 amino acids. In germline, CDR1 is MDHEN, CDR2 SYDVKM.

The receptor's source is a man aged 50 or older who had recovered from COVID-19. The sample consisted of peripheral blood. The chain carries TRBV28 and TRBJ1-3; TRBD1 agrees at 8 bases. The chain's CDR3 is CASSTRGPGNTIYF. CDR3 sequence (DNA): TGTGCCAGCAGTACCAGGGGGCCGGGAAACACCATATATTTT.